The rows below give T cell receptor beta chains drawn from one sample of a study of technical replicates of blood from a few donors. The assay was immunoSEQ multiplex PCR, and TCRdb's table has in-frame clones only and misses some. The sample consists of around 83,000 clones, over 85% of them appearing once. Specimen: T cells isolated from PBMCs. Receptors were obtained from a human donor in good health. CDR3s include the opening cysteine and the closing phenylalanine or tryptophan. A D gene is named only where the DNA matches it firmly. Expanded clones get a size class; other rows say once, few or many, or leave the size out.

V gene: TRBV2; CDR3 length: 15; J gene: TRBJ2-7; D gene: NA; clone size: NA; CDR3 protein: CASLKARGSSYEQYF; CDR3 DNA: TGTGCCAGCCTTAAGGCCCGGGGAAGCTCCTACGAGCAGTACTTC
V gene: TRBV2; CDR3 length: 14; J gene: TRBJ2-7; D gene: NA; clone size: NA; CDR3 protein: CASATGSPSYEQYF; CDR3 DNA: TGTGCCAGCGCTACAGGGTCCCCTTCCTACGAGCAGTACTTC
V gene: TRBV19; CDR3 length: 18; J gene: TRBJ2-2; D gene: TRBD2; clone size: NA; CDR3 protein: CASSARSSGRTGTGELFF; CDR3 DNA: TGTGCCAGTAGTGCGCGGTCTAGCGGGAGAACCGGCACCGGGGAGCTGTTTTTT
V gene: TRBV18; CDR3 length: 15; J gene: TRBJ1-5; D gene: TRBD1; clone size: NA; CDR3 protein: CASSPLGTDNQPQHF; CDR3 DNA: TGTGCCAGCTCACCACTCGGGACAGATAATCAGCCCCAGCATTTT
V gene: TRBV28; CDR3 length: 13; J gene: TRBJ2-3; D gene: TRBD1; clone size: NA; CDR3 protein: CASTQGNTDTQYF; CDR3 DNA: TGTGCCAGCACACAGGGGAACACAGATACGCAGTATTTT
V gene: TRBV28; CDR3 length: 12; J gene: TRBJ1-5; D gene: NA; clone size: NA; CDR3 protein: CASMGRVQPQHF; CDR3 DNA: TGTGCCAGCATGGGGAGGGTTCAGCCCCAGCATTTT
V gene: TRBV16; CDR3 length: 14; J gene: TRBJ1-1; D gene: NA; clone size: once; CDR3 protein: CASSHLPRVAEAFF; CDR3 DNA: TGTGCCAGCAGCCATCTACCGAGGGTCGCTGAAGCTTTCTTT
V gene: TRBV6-5; CDR3 length: 14; J gene: TRBJ2-7; D gene: TRBD2; clone size: once; CDR3 protein: CASSPGLAGAEQYF; CDR3 DNA: TGTGCCAGCAGTCCGGGACTAGCGGGAGCCGAGCAGTACTTC
V gene: TRBV11-2; CDR3 length: 13; J gene: TRBJ2-7; D gene: NA; clone size: NA; CDR3 protein: CASSLGLTYEQYF; CDR3 DNA: TGTGCCAGCAGCTTAGGACTCACCTACGAGCAGTACTTC
V gene: TRBV18; CDR3 length: 16; J gene: TRBJ1-6; D gene: TRBD1; clone size: NA; CDR3 protein: CASSPSTGGFNSPLHF; CDR3 DNA: TGTGCCAGCTCACCTTCTACAGGGGGTTTTAATTCACCCCTCCACTTT
V gene: TRBV10-3; CDR3 length: 15; J gene: TRBJ2-1; D gene: TRBD2; clone size: NA; CDR3 protein: CALGDRAGPYNEQFF; CDR3 DNA: TGTGCCTTGGGAGACCGAGCGGGGCCATACAATGAGCAGTTCTTC
V gene: TRBV29-1; CDR3 length: 19; J gene: TRBJ2-3; D gene: TRBD2; clone size: NA; CDR3 protein: CSVDGTSGFHTAGTDTQYF; CDR3 DNA: TGCAGCGTTGATGGGACTAGCGGGTTTCACACGGCGGGCACAGATACGCAGTATTTT
V gene: TRBV11-2; CDR3 length: 15; J gene: TRBJ2-1; D gene: TRBD2; clone size: once; CDR3 protein: CASSPTGGSGNEQFF; CDR3 DNA: TGTGCCAGCAGCCCTACGGGCGGGAGCGGCAATGAGCAGTTCTTC
V gene: TRBV28; CDR3 length: 16; J gene: TRBJ2-1; D gene: TRBD2; clone size: NA; CDR3 protein: CASSLQGRGGVDEQFF; CDR3 DNA: TGTGCCAGCAGTTTACAAGGGCGGGGGGGAGTAGATGAGCAGTTCTTC
V gene: TRBV7-8; CDR3 length: 13; J gene: TRBJ2-7; D gene: NA; clone size: NA; CDR3 protein: CASSSTRGYEQYF; CDR3 DNA: TGTGCCAGCAGCTCAACCCGGGGCTACGAGCAGTACTTC
V gene: TRBV6-1; CDR3 length: 12; J gene: TRBJ1-2; D gene: NA; clone size: NA; CDR3 protein: CASDTGLSGYTF; CDR3 DNA: TGTGCCAGCGATACAGGGTTGAGTGGCTACACCTTC
V gene: TRBV27; CDR3 length: 14; J gene: TRBJ1-1; D gene: NA; clone size: NA; CDR3 protein: CASSSGLRKTEAFF; CDR3 DNA: TGTGCCAGCAGTTCCGGACTAAGAAAGACTGAAGCTTTCTTT
V gene: TRBV19; CDR3 length: 15; J gene: TRBJ2-5; D gene: TRBD2; clone size: NA; CDR3 protein: CASGSGRASQETQYF; CDR3 DNA: TGTGCCAGTGGTAGCGGGAGGGCCTCCCAAGAGACCCAGTACTTC
V gene: TRBV6-1; CDR3 length: 13; J gene: TRBJ1-1; D gene: NA; clone size: few; CDR3 protein: CASSTETGTEAFF; CDR3 DNA: TGTGCCAGCAGTACGGAGACGGGCACTGAAGCTTTCTTT
V gene: TRBV27; CDR3 length: 17; J gene: TRBJ2-1; D gene: TRBD1; clone size: NA; CDR3 protein: CASSHQATGGLYNEQFF; CDR3 DNA: TGTGCCAGCAGCCACCAAGCCACAGGGGGGCTGTACAATGAGCAGTTCTTC
V gene: TRBV25-1; CDR3 length: 15; J gene: TRBJ2-3; D gene: TRBD2; clone size: NA; CDR3 protein: CASSKLAGVTDTQYF; CDR3 DNA: TGTGCCAGCAGTAAACTAGCGGGAGTCACAGATACGCAGTATTTT
V gene: TRBV6-5; CDR3 length: 16; J gene: TRBJ1-3; D gene: NA; clone size: NA; CDR3 protein: CASSSSAIQSGNTIYF; CDR3 DNA: TGTGCCAGCAGTTCATCGGCGATACAGTCTGGAAACACCATATATTTT
V gene: TRBV7-2; CDR3 length: 16; J gene: TRBJ2-7; D gene: TRBD2; clone size: once; CDR3 protein: CASSLIGLAGGYEQYF; CDR3 DNA: TGTGCCAGCAGCTTAATAGGACTAGCGGGAGGCTACGAGCAGTACTTC
V gene: TRBV9; CDR3 length: 15; J gene: TRBJ2-7; D gene: TRBD2; clone size: NA; CDR3 protein: CASSVEGRAASEQYF; CDR3 DNA: TGTGCCAGCAGCGTAGAGGGGAGGGCGGCAAGCGAGCAGTACTTC
V gene: TRBV2; CDR3 length: 11; J gene: TRBJ2-2; D gene: NA; clone size: few; CDR3 protein: CASSLTGELFF; CDR3 DNA: TGTGCCAGCAGCTTAACCGGGGAGCTGTTTTTT
V gene: TRBV4-1; CDR3 length: 16; J gene: TRBJ2-3; D gene: TRBD2; clone size: NA; CDR3 protein: CASSRLGLGGTDTQYF; CDR3 DNA: TGCGCCAGCAGCCGCCTGGGACTAGGGGGCACAGATACGCAGTATTTT
V gene: TRBV5-1; CDR3 length: 16; J gene: TRBJ2-1; D gene: TRBD1; clone size: NA; CDR3 protein: CASSWTGQSSYNEQFF; CDR3 DNA: TGCGCCAGCAGCTGGACGGGACAGAGCTCCTACAATGAGCAGTTCTTC
V gene: TRBV19; CDR3 length: 15; J gene: TRBJ2-7; D gene: TRBD2; clone size: NA; CDR3 protein: CASSMDYRGGTEQYF; CDR3 DNA: TGTGCCAGTAGTATGGATTATCGCGGGGGTACAGAGCAGTACTTC
V gene: TRBV27; CDR3 length: 15; J gene: TRBJ2-5; D gene: TRBD1; clone size: NA; CDR3 protein: CASSFHGTEQETQYF; CDR3 DNA: TGTGCCAGCAGTTTCCACGGGACAGAGCAAGAGACCCAGTACTTC
V gene: TRBV30; CDR3 length: 12; J gene: TRBJ2-3; D gene: NA; clone size: NA; CDR3 protein: CAWRGLSDTQYF; CDR3 DNA: TGTGCCTGGAGGGGACTCTCAGATACGCAGTATTTT
V gene: TRBV7-3; CDR3 length: 15; J gene: TRBJ2-7; D gene: TRBD2; clone size: NA; CDR3 protein: CASSLMTSGPYEQYF; CDR3 DNA: TGTGCCAGCAGCTTAATGACTAGCGGGCCCTACGAGCAGTACTTC
V gene: TRBV19; CDR3 length: 16; J gene: TRBJ2-7; D gene: TRBD2; clone size: NA; CDR3 protein: CASSPLVGTSGYEQYF; CDR3 DNA: TGTGCCAGTAGTCCCCTAGTCGGGACTAGCGGGTACGAGCAGTACTTC
V gene: TRBV19; CDR3 length: 11; J gene: TRBJ1-1; D gene: NA; clone size: few; CDR3 protein: CACRDTASRVF; CDR3 DNA: TGTGCCTGCCGGGACACAGCCTCAAGGGTCTTT
V gene: TRBV5-1; CDR3 length: 14; J gene: TRBJ1-3; D gene: NA; clone size: NA; CDR3 protein: CASSSQGIGNTIYF; CDR3 DNA: TGCGCCAGCAGCTCTCAGGGGATTGGAAACACCATATATTTT
V gene: TRBV5-4; CDR3 length: 15; J gene: TRBJ2-7; D gene: NA; clone size: NA; CDR3 protein: CASSSGLSLTYEQYF; CDR3 DNA: TGTGCCAGCAGCAGTGGACTTTCCTTAACCTACGAGCAGTACTTC
V gene: TRBV16; CDR3 length: 17; J gene: TRBJ2-1; D gene: NA; clone size: NA; CDR3 protein: CASSHLLEAVGYNEQFF; CDR3 DNA: TGTGCCAGCAGCCACCTACTAGAGGCGGTGGGATACAATGAGCAGTTCTTC
V gene: TRBV5-1; CDR3 length: 12; J gene: TRBJ2-7; D gene: NA; clone size: NA; CDR3 protein: CASSEEGYEQYF; CDR3 DNA: TGCGCCAGCAGCGAGGAGGGATACGAGCAGTACTTC
V gene: TRBV7-9; CDR3 length: 14; J gene: TRBJ2-7; D gene: NA; clone size: NA; CDR3 protein: CASSLEHLTYEQYF; CDR3 DNA: TGTGCCAGCAGCTTAGAGCACTTAACCTACGAGCAGTACTTC
V gene: TRBV6-5; CDR3 length: 14; J gene: TRBJ2-7; D gene: TRBD1; clone size: NA; CDR3 protein: CASSLQGSSYEQYF; CDR3 DNA: TGTGCCAGCAGTTTACAGGGGAGCTCCTACGAGCAGTACTTC
V gene: TRBV9; CDR3 length: 15; J gene: TRBJ2-5; D gene: TRBD2; clone size: few; CDR3 protein: CASSDAGGPGETQYF; CDR3 DNA: TGTGCCAGCAGCGACGCGGGGGGGCCGGGGGAGACCCAGTACTTC
V gene: TRBV25-1; CDR3 length: 12; J gene: TRBJ2-7; D gene: NA; clone size: NA; CDR3 protein: CASSDPLSFPYF; CDR3 DNA: TGTGCCAGCAGTGACCCCCTCTCTTTTCCCTACTTC
V gene: TRBV2; CDR3 length: 16; J gene: TRBJ1-4; D gene: NA; clone size: NA; CDR3 protein: CASSRTEPKRNEKLFF; CDR3 DNA: TGTGCCAGCAGCCGGACAGAGCCCAAAAGAAATGAAAAACTGTTTTTT
V gene: TRBV13; CDR3 length: 17; J gene: TRBJ1-2; D gene: TRBD1; clone size: once; CDR3 protein: CASSSLLPRQGDYGYTF; CDR3 DNA: TGTGCCAGCAGCTCCCTCCTTCCCCGACAGGGGGACTATGGCTACACCTTC
V gene: TRBV2; CDR3 length: 16; J gene: TRBJ1-1; D gene: NA; clone size: NA; CDR3 protein: CASQAAGLGVNTEAFF; CDR3 DNA: TGTGCCAGCCAAGCCGCGGGGCTGGGGGTGAACACTGAAGCTTTCTTT
V gene: TRBV9; CDR3 length: 15; J gene: TRBJ2-5; D gene: NA; clone size: NA; CDR3 protein: CASSVVNGPPETQYF; CDR3 DNA: TGTGCCAGCAGCGTAGTTAATGGCCCCCCCGAGACCCAGTACTTC
V gene: TRBV5-1; CDR3 length: 16; J gene: TRBJ1-1; D gene: NA; clone size: NA; CDR3 protein: CASSLGPGSLNTEAFF; CDR3 DNA: TGCGCCAGCAGCTTGGGCCCGGGGAGTCTGAACACTGAAGCTTTCTTT
V gene: TRBV6-6; CDR3 length: 15; J gene: TRBJ1-5; D gene: TRBD1; clone size: NA; CDR3 protein: CASSRDRVSNQPQHF; CDR3 DNA: TGTGCCAGCAGTCGGGACAGGGTGAGCAATCAGCCCCAGCATTTT
V gene: TRBV15; CDR3 length: 14; J gene: TRBJ2-3; D gene: NA; clone size: NA; CDR3 protein: CATSRAHSLDTQYF; CDR3 DNA: TGTGCCACCAGCAGAGCTCACTCTCTAGATACGCAGTATTTT
V gene: TRBV18; CDR3 length: 17; J gene: TRBJ2-1; D gene: TRBD2; clone size: NA; CDR3 protein: CASSPGPGLAGGHEQFF; CDR3 DNA: TGTGCCAGCTCACCAGGCCCGGGACTAGCGGGAGGCCATGAGCAGTTCTTC
V gene: TRBV5-1; CDR3 length: 15; J gene: TRBJ2-5; D gene: NA; clone size: NA; CDR3 protein: CASSLATRTGETQYF; CDR3 DNA: TGCGCCAGCAGCTTGGCCACTAGAACCGGCGAGACCCAGTACTTC
V gene: TRBV7-8; CDR3 length: 16; J gene: TRBJ2-2; D gene: TRBD2; clone size: NA; CDR3 protein: CASLTSGRKNTGELFF; CDR3 DNA: TGTGCCAGCTTGACTAGCGGGAGAAAGAACACCGGGGAGCTGTTTTTT
V gene: TRBV2; CDR3 length: 13; J gene: TRBJ2-5; D gene: NA; clone size: NA; CDR3 protein: CASSEGDKETQYF; CDR3 DNA: TGTGCCAGCAGTGAGGGGGACAAAGAGACCCAGTACTTC
V gene: TRBV5-1; CDR3 length: 15; J gene: TRBJ2-5; D gene: TRBD2; clone size: once; CDR3 protein: CASSFPTSGPETQYF; CDR3 DNA: TGCGCCAGCAGCTTCCCCACTAGCGGACCAGAGACCCAGTACTTC
V gene: TRBV27; CDR3 length: 14; J gene: TRBJ1-2; D gene: TRBD1; clone size: NA; CDR3 protein: CASRRQGLTKGYTF; CDR3 DNA: TGTGCCAGCAGAAGACAGGGGTTAACAAAGGGCTACACCTTC
V gene: TRBV18; CDR3 length: 15; J gene: TRBJ2-7; D gene: TRBD1; clone size: NA; CDR3 protein: CASSPGTGGDYEQYF; CDR3 DNA: TGTGCCAGCTCACCCGGGACAGGGGGCGACTACGAGCAGTACTTC
V gene: TRBV27; CDR3 length: 15; J gene: TRBJ2-7; D gene: NA; clone size: NA; CDR3 protein: CASSLGRAASYEQYF; CDR3 DNA: TGTGCCAGCTCCCTCGGGCGGGCAGCTTCCTACGAGCAGTACTTC
V gene: TRBV25-1; CDR3 length: 15; J gene: TRBJ2-1; D gene: TRBD2; clone size: NA; CDR3 protein: CASSDGTSGYNEQFF; CDR3 DNA: TGTGCCAGCAGTGACGGGACTAGCGGTTACAATGAGCAGTTCTTC